The clone carrying this T cell receptor (beta chain) is medium-sized in the sample. This sample is drawn from a study of prognosis after radiotherapy for stage I lung cancer. Study context: The patients, all with stage I non-small cell lung cancer, were enrolled between April 2018 and January 2019.

The TCR beta CDR3 region was amplified from genomic DNA, with two rounds of multiplex PCR being used for the amplification. Round one of PCR was performed, and it used primers specific to each TRBV and TRBJ gene. In TCRdb, the multiplex PCR reads were re-called with MiXCR into one record per CDR3 protein. The sample holds 31,000 or so distinct CDR3 sequences; about half are singletons and the top ten take about 15%. V was pared by 2 bases and J by 5 bases, with 5 bases of the junction left unmatched. This CDR3 is 14 amino acids long. Germline values: CDR1 SEHNR, CDR2 FQNEAQ (reference sequence). The sequence was obtained from a donor at least 50 years old with non-small cell lung cancer. The chain carries TRBV7-9 and TRBJ1-2, with 7 bases matching TRBD1. Sequences were derived from PBMCs, sampled before or after stereotactic body radiation therapy (not recorded which). As DNA, the CDR3 is TGTGCCAGCAGCTTATACAGGGGCCCTTATGGCTACACCTTC. This sequence encodes CASSLYRGPYGYTF.